The TCR beta chain described here comes from a study of cytomegalovirus exposure and HLA in healthy donors. The protocol was immunoSEQ multiplex PCR, while the TCRdb copy is restricted to in-frame clones and leaves out a portion. Of hundreds of thousands of clones in the sample, roughly 87% were seen once. Comments on this clone: Its antigen is not known.

Study conclusions and caveats: Cytomegalovirus association was listed for approximately 160 TCR beta chains. Among the CMV-associated chains, three were confirmed in vitro as specific for CMV antigens.

Germline lookup yields CDR1 SQVTM and CDR2 ANQGSEA. Trimming left V 2 bases short and J 0 bases short, with 13 bases between. The CDR3 consists of 15 residues. The source material was PBMCs. The sequence derives from a man between 18 and 35 years old in good health and CMV-seropositive. This chain connects TRBV29-1 to TRBJ1-1; D possibly corresponds to TRBD1 (6 bases). CDR3 sequence reads: CSVERGDKVNTEAFF. In nucleotides, the CDR3 is TGCAGCGTTGAAAGGGGGGATAAGGTGAACACTGAAGCTTTCTTT.